This T cell receptor (beta chain) was recorded in a study of T-cell reconstitution after alpha-beta-depleted transplantation in children. The CDR3 has 14 amino acids. V lost 5 bases, J lost 6 bases, and 6 bases stayed unmatched. From germline, CDR1 is DFQATT and CDR2 SNEGSKA (reference sequence). During its preparation, the TCRbeta library received unique molecular identifiers. MiXCR, run by TCRdb on the PCR reads, gives a single entry per CDR3 protein. The sample includes some 500,000 distinct CDR3 sequences, around 16% of them seen just once. This clonotype was seen repeatedly, ten times or more. Sample: PBMCs from the stem cell graft donor, taken from the stem cell graft. The sequence was collected from a human donor who donated a stem cell graft to a child with acute lymphoblastic leukemia. V and J are TRBV20-1 and TRBJ2-2; the match to TRBD1 covers 10 bases. CDR3 sequence reads: CSAAGTGDSGELFF. CDR3 sequence (DNA): TGCAGTGCTGCCGGGACAGGGGATTCCGGGGAGCTGTTTTTT.